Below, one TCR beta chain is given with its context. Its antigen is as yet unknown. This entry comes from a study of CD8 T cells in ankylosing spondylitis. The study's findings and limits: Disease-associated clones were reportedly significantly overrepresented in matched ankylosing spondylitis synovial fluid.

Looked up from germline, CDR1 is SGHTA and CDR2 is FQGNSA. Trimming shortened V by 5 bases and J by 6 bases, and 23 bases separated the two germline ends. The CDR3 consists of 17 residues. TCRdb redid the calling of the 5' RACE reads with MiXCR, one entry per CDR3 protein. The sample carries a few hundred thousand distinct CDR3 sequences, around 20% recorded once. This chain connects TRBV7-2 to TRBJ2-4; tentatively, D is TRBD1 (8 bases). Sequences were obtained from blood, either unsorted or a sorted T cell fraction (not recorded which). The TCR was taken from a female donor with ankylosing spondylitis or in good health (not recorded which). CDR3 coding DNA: TGTGCCAGCAGCCCGAGGGGGGGCAGGGGGCATGGAAACATTCAGTACTTC. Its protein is CASSPRGGRGHGNIQYF.